These 13 T cell receptor beta chains were sequenced from one sample in a study of glioma-infiltrating T cells. Amplification of TCR alpha and beta CDR3 regions from RNA used iRepertoire nested multiplex PCR. TCRdb re-called the multiplex PCR reads with MiXCR, one entry per CDR3 protein. The sample records roughly 20,000 distinct CDR3 sequences, 20% to 25% being singletons. The sequenced material came from glioma tissue, nonneoplastic brain tissue, or PBMCs (not recorded which). These receptors all stem from a human donor with low-grade glioma or glioblastoma, undergoing nonglioma brain surgery, or in good health (not recorded which).

This clonotype showed up many times. This chain links TRBV20-1 with TRBJ1-1; 10 bases are a match to TRBD1. This CDR3 region has 14 residues. After removal of 6 bases from V and 4 bases from J, the junction contained 8 bases not matched to a gene. Germline V gives CDR1 DFQATT, CDR2 SNEGSKA (reference sequence). CDR3 sequence (DNA): TGCAGTGCGAGGGACAGGGGACAAGGCACTGAAGCTTTCTTT. It yields the protein CSARDRGQGTEAFF.

This clonotype was observed many times. The chain is built from TRBV7-8 and TRBJ2-5; 10 bases align to TRBD2. Trimming at V came to 1 base and at J to 2 bases, leaving 7 bases not matched to a gene. The length of the CDR3 is 17 residues. The germline CDR1 and CDR2 sequences are SGHVS and FQNEAQ. The CDR3 spells CASSLGTLAGEQETQYF. CDR3 sequence (DNA): TGTGCCAGCAGCTTAGGTACTCTAGCGGGGGAACAAGAGACCCAGTACTTC.

This clonotype was counted a few times. The CDR3: CASSLAGLGAPLHF. CDR3 in DNA: TGTGCCAGCAGCTTAGCAGGGCTCGGGGCACCCCTCCACTTT. The V gene is TRBV7-9, the J gene TRBJ1-6, with D unclear. Germline CDR1 reads SEHNR; CDR2 reads FQNEAQ (reference sequence). The CDR3 length is 14 residues. Deletions cut 0 bases from V and 11 bases from J, with 11 bases between.

The chain employs TRBV7-2 and TRBJ1-5, with D possibly matching TRBD1 (6 bases). The J call may be faulty, since TRBJ2-3 better matches the DNA end. Germline V CDR1 and CDR2: SGHTA, FQGNSA. The CDR3 is made up of 15 amino acids. CDR3 region: CASSLVWGQIQPQYF. DNA of the CDR3: TGTGCCAGCAGCTTAGTGTGGGGGCAGATTCAGCCCCAGTATTTT.

This clonotype appeared many times. The CDR3 nucleotides read TGTGCCAGCAGGACCTCGACAGGGACTAACTATGGCTACACCTTC. Translated, it gives CASRTSTGTNYGYTF. The rearrangement links TRBV27 to TRBJ1-2, with 7 bases identical to TRBD1. V lost 6 bases and J lost 0; bases outside the gene matches: 7. The germline V gene encodes CDR1 MNHEY and CDR2 SMNVEV (reference sequence). The CDR3 loop spans 15 amino acids.

This clonotype was detected ten times or more. The chain links TRBV6-1 to TRBJ2-2; 8 bases line up with TRBD1. The CDR3 runs to 18 residues. With 5 bases clipped from V and 6 bases from J, the junction kept 17 bases outside the gene matches. The germline V gene has CDR1 MNHNS and CDR2 SASEGT. The CDR3 bases are TGTGCCAGCAGTCGCCCAGGGGGCAGGGTGACTCGTCCCGGGGAGCTGTTTTTT. This gives the protein CASSRPGGRVTRPGELFF.

This clonotype was seen many times. The V call is TRBV27, the J call TRBJ1-1; TRBD1 might be the D (5 bases). CDR1 is MNHEY and CDR2 is SMNVEV in the germline V gene (reference sequence). The CDR3 is made up of 15 amino acids. V lost 0 bases and J lost 1, with 9 bases in between. The CDR3 here is CASSLSFRGNTEAFF. CDR3 DNA sequence: TGTGCCAGCAGTTTATCATTTAGGGGGAACACTGAAGCTTTCTTT.

The table lists this clonotype with many counts. The V and J genes are TRBV4-3 and TRBJ1-2; the D is unclear. This CDR3 region has 12 residues. V lost 6 bases and J 2 bases, leaving 7 bases between the germline ends. Germline CDR1 reads LGHNA; CDR2 reads YSLEER. Here the CDR3 reads CASRAGNYGYTF. The CDR3 DNA is TGCGCCAGCAGGGCGGGAAACTATGGCTACACCTTC.

This clonotype was seen ten or more times. V and J are TRBV20-1 and TRBJ2-3; D is uncertain. This CDR3 has 14 residues. From germline, CDR1 is DFQATT and CDR2 SNEGSKA (reference sequence). V was shortened by 3 bases and J by 6 bases, with 16 bases between the two germline ends. DNA for the CDR3: TGCAGTGCTAGTCCCCTTATTACCGTTGATACGCAGTATTTT. Protein product: CSASPLITVDTQYF.

The CDR3 region has the DNA TGTGCCAGCAGCTACCGGGACAGGCTCCAAGAGACCCAGTACTTC. Its translation: CASSYRDRLQETQYF. The chain couples TRBV5-5 to TRBJ2-5; TRBD1 matches 8 bases. The V gene end was trimmed by 3 bases and the J gene end by 1 base; junction bases not matched to a gene: 5. This CDR3 spans 15 amino acids. The V gene's germline CDR1 is SGHKS and CDR2 YYEKEE (reference sequence).

The chain links TRBV3-1 to TRBJ1-6; 7 nucleotides agree with TRBD1. The CDR3 runs to 16 residues. Germline trimming cut 3 bases from V and 6 bases from J; bases unmatched to any gene: 8. The V gene's germline CDR1 is LGHDT and CDR2 YNNKEL (reference sequence). CDR3 sequence reads: CASSHSGTVSNSPLHF. CDR3 coding DNA: TGTGCCAGCAGCCATTCCGGGACAGTTAGTAATTCACCCCTCCACTTT.

At least ten counts were recorded for this clonotype. The chain uses TRBV2 and TRBJ1-1, with TRBD1 identical over 7 bases. V lost 7 bases and J lost 3; bases outside the gene matches: 5. The CDR3 is 13 amino acids. Germline-derived CDR1 and CDR2 are SNHLY and FYNNEI. CDR3 amino acids: CASKTGRYTEAFF. The CDR3 DNA reads as TGTGCCAGCAAGACAGGGCGGTACACTGAAGCTTTCTTT.

The chain uses TRBV7-2 and TRBJ2-7, with a possible D match to TRBD2 (6 bases). Germline CDR1 and CDR2: SGHTA and FQGNSA. Trimming took off 1 base at V and 6 bases at J, with 19 bases between the two ends. The CDR3 has 16 amino acids. CDR3 region: CASSLVTGAGPGEQYF. The CDR3 region has the DNA TGTGCCAGCAGCTTAGTGACCGGAGCGGGTCCAGGCGAGCAGTACTTC. The full variable domain, rest sourced from reference TRBV7-2 and TRBJ2-7, is GAGVSQSPSNKVTEKGKDVELRCDPISGHTALYWYRQSLGQGLEFLIYFQGNSAPDKSGLPSDRFSAERTGGSVSTLTIQRTQQEDSAVYLCASSLVTGAGPGEQYFGPGTRLTVT.